Each of the 21 T cell receptor beta chains below was sequenced from the same sample in a study of OX40 agonist ivuxolimab in advanced cancers. Using immunoSEQ multiplex PCR, the repertoire was profiled, and TCRdb retains in-frame clones only, with some absent. The sample holds 75,000 to 80,000 clones, about nine tenths seen once. Sequences were derived from CD4+ or CD8+ T cells sorted from blood, sampled in a trial of the OX40 agonist ivuxolimab. The receptors here all came from an adult with an advanced solid tumor such as melanoma, head and neck, liver or kidney cancer.

The chain uses TRBV2 and TRBJ1-5; 9 positions agree with TRBD1. The V gene end was trimmed by 6 bases and the J gene end by 6 bases; junction bases not matched to a gene: 9. Per the germline V gene, CDR1 is SNHLY and CDR2 is FYNNEI. The CDR3 runs 15 residues. Here the CDR3 DNA reads TGTGCCAGCAGGTCGAGAGGGACAGGGACTCAGCCCCAGCATTTT. This sequence encodes CASRSRGTGTQPQHF.

This clone was counted a few times. The rearrangement links TRBV28 to TRBJ1-2, with 7 positions matching TRBD1. The CDR3 consists of 14 residues. With V trimmed by 8 bases and J by 1 base, 7 bases remained unmatched. The germline V gene has CDR1 MDHEN and CDR2 SYDVKM. The CDR3, as DNA: TGTGCCAGCTTAAAAGCAGGGGGTAACTATGGCTACACCTTC. Residues: CASLKAGGNYGYTF.

V gene TRBV5-4 combines with J gene TRBJ2-7; no clear D. Germline CDR1 is SGHNT and CDR2 is YYREEE (reference sequence). V was clipped by 2 bases and J by 4 bases, with 16 bases between them. The CDR3 extends over 15 amino acids. The CDR3: CASSFRLGDSYEQYF. The CDR3 DNA reads TGTGCCAGCAGCTTCCGTCTGGGTGACTCGTACGAGCAGTACTTC.

V gene TRBV30 combines with J gene TRBJ2-5; D is perhaps TRBD1 or TRBD2 (6 bases each). Germline V CDR1 and CDR2: GTSNPN, SVGIG (reference sequence). Trimming removed 2 bases at V and 1 base at J, with 14 bases between. The CDR3 loop spans 15 amino acids. CDR3 region: CAWSTGARVQETQYF. In DNA form, the CDR3 reads TGTGCCTGGAGTACGGGGGCGCGGGTCCAAGAGACCCAGTACTTC.

This clone has just one count. The gene calls are TRBV5-4 and TRBJ2-3; D tentatively fits TRBD1 or TRBD2 (5 bases each). Germline assignment: CDR1 SGHNT and CDR2 YYREEE (reference sequence). The CDR3 sequence is 15 residues long. V was cut by 4 bases and J by 5 bases, with 17 bases left in between. CDR3: CASSGAGTAGDTQYF. The DNA of the CDR3 is TGTGCCAGCAGCGGTGCCGGGACGGCGGGAGATACGCAGTATTTT.

The chain combines TRBV5-8 with TRBJ2-1, with 9 bases aligning to TRBD2. V lost 4 bases and J lost 5; bases outside the gene matches: 13. The CDR3 consists of 17 residues. Per germline, CDR1 SGHTS and CDR2 YDEGEE. The CDR3 nucleotides read TGTGCCAGCAGCCGAAATCCGGGACTAGCTCGCCACAATGAGCAGTTCTTC. Its translation: CASSRNPGLARHNEQFF.

This clone was observed a single time. This sequence joins TRBV28 and TRBJ2-1; 10 nucleotides align to TRBD2. The germline CDR1 and CDR2 sequences are MDHEN and SYDVKM. V shed 10 bases and J 7 bases; nucleotides not matched to a gene: 10. This CDR3 is built from 14 residues. The DNA of the CDR3 is TGTGCCACCTATTCTAGCGGGGGTTGGAATGAGCAGTTCTTC. As protein: CATYSSGGWNEQFF.

The chain carries TRBV28 and TRBJ1-2, with no clear D. Between the trimmed V and J ends, which lost 7 bases and 8 bases, there was a span of 17 bases. Germline lookup yields CDR1 MDHEN and CDR2 SYDVKM. CDR3 length: 13 amino acids. The CDR3 loop reads CASTPGRERGYTF. The CDR3 DNA reads as TGTGCCAGCACCCCTGGGAGGGAAAGAGGCTACACCTTC.

This chain links TRBV6-5 with TRBJ2-3; D unresolved. V was shortened by 5 bases and J by 2 bases, with 2 bases between the two germline ends. The germline CDR1 and CDR2 sequences are MNHEY and SVGAGI. The length of the CDR3 is 11 residues. DNA for the CDR3: TGTGCCAGCAGTCACACAGATACGCAGTATTTT. Its protein is CASSHTDTQYF.

The CDR3 loop is CASSSYRVGSNQPQHF. DNA of the CDR3: TGTGCCAGCAGCTCGTACAGGGTCGGGAGCAATCAGCCCCAGCATTTT. The gene calls are TRBV5-6 and TRBJ1-5; possible D gene TRBD1, 6 bases. The length of the CDR3 is 16 residues. Germline CDR1 reads SGHDT; CDR2 reads YYEEEE. V was pared by 3 bases and J by 1 base, with 14 bases between.

This clone has only one observation. The CDR3 here is CASSLRLGGNTEAFF. The CDR3 region has the DNA TGTGCCAGCAGCTTGAGGCTGGGTGGGAACACTGAAGCTTTCTTT. The chain joins TRBV5-4 to TRBJ1-1; no firm D call. CDR1 and CDR2 from the germline V gene are SGHNT and YYREEE (reference sequence). There are 15 residues in the CDR3. The V end lost 1 base, the J end lost 1 base, and 11 bases lay between the germline ends.

The chain joins TRBV19 to TRBJ2-5, with unresolved D. This CDR3 is built from 14 residues. V was clipped by 5 bases and J by 1 base, with 11 bases between them. Germline CDR1 and CDR2: LNHDA and SQIVND (reference sequence). CDR3 in DNA: TGTGCCAGTAGTTTAAGAGGCTTCCAAGAGACCCAGTACTTC. Protein: CASSLRGFQETQYF.

This chain uses TRBV28 with TRBJ2-3; unclear D gene. The CDR3 runs 13 residues. Trimming shortened V by 3 bases and J by 6 bases, and 10 bases separated the two germline ends. From germline, CDR1 is MDHEN and CDR2 SYDVKM. The chain's CDR3 is CASSFRISDTQYF. The CDR3 nucleotides are TGTGCCAGCAGTTTTCGGATTTCCGATACGCAGTATTTT. Drawing the rest from reference TRBV28 and TRBJ2-3, the complete variable domain is DVKVTQSSRYLVKRTGEKVFLECVQDMDHENMFWYRQDPGLGLRLIYFSYDVKMKEKGDIPEGYSVSREKKERFSLILESASTNQTSMYLCASSFRISDTQYFGPGTRLTVL.

The V and J genes are TRBV2 and TRBJ1-4; no clear D. CDR1 is SNHLY, CDR2 FYNNEI, per germline. This CDR3 is built from 16 residues. V lost 4 bases and J 8 bases, leaving 20 bases between the germline ends. CDR3: CASSASSGLGEEKLFF. DNA for the CDR3: TGTGCCAGCAGTGCCAGTTCAGGCCTCGGAGAGGAAAAACTGTTTTTT.

The V and J genes are TRBV20-1 and TRBJ1-2; 9 bases agree with TRBD1. CDR3 size: 11 residues. CDR1 is DFQATT and CDR2 is SNEGSKA in the germline V gene (reference sequence). V dropped 6 bases and J dropped 12; count of bases not matched to a gene: 8. Here the CDR3 DNA reads TGCAGTGCATCTAGGACAGGGGATAACACCTTC. This gives the protein CSASRTGDNTF.

The chain is built from TRBV6-1 and TRBJ2-7; D ambiguous. Germline V gene data show CDR1 as MNHNS and CDR2 as SASEGT. The CDR3 runs 14 residues. V lost 4 bases and J lost 2, with 12 bases in between. The CDR3 loop is CASSGLVQTYEQYF. The DNA for the CDR3 is TGTGCCAGCAGTGGGCTCGTACAGACCTACGAGCAGTACTTC.

This rearrangement joins TRBV19 to TRBJ2-7, with 8 bases fitting TRBD1. Germline V lookup: CDR1 LNHDA, CDR2 SQIVND (reference sequence). This CDR3 comprises 15 residues. Trimming at V came to 1 base and at J to 6 bases, leaving 8 bases not matched to a gene. CDR3 loop: CASSIGWDRLTEQYF. The DNA of the CDR3 is TGTGCCAGTAGTATAGGATGGGACAGGTTAACCGAGCAGTACTTC.

The V gene is TRBV7-9, the J gene TRBJ2-1; possibly TRBD1 or TRBD2 for D (5 bases each). The germline V and J ends were trimmed by 0 bases and 2 bases, with 11 bases remaining between them. Germline CDR1 and CDR2: SEHNR and FQNEAQ (reference sequence). The CDR3 spans 16 residues. The CDR3: CASSLAEGLPYNEQFF. Written as DNA, the CDR3 is TGTGCCAGCAGCTTAGCCGAGGGGCTTCCCTACAATGAGCAGTTCTTC.

The V call is TRBV5-1, the J call TRBJ2-7, with a weak D call TRBD2 (6 bases). The germline gives CDR1 SGHRS, CDR2 YFSETQ. The length of the CDR3 is 14 residues. Trimming removed 1 base at V and 0 bases at J, with 8 bases between. The CDR3 DNA reads TGCGCCAGCAGCTTGCAGGGAGGCTCCTACGAGCAGTACTTC. This gives the protein CASSLQGGSYEQYF.

This clone was recorded once. The chain combines TRBV6-1 with TRBJ2-7; 10 bases align to TRBD1. From germline, CDR1 is MNHNS and CDR2 SASEGT. CDR3 length equals 14 residues. After removal of 7 bases from V and 4 bases from J, the junction contained 7 bases not matched to a gene. CDR3 region: CASTKGTGDYEQYF. In DNA, the CDR3 is TGTGCCAGCACTAAAGGGACAGGGGATTACGAGCAGTACTTC.

The chain combines TRBV5-6 with TRBJ2-1; D is perhaps TRBD2 (6 bases). With 3 bases removed from V and 2 bases from J, the gap between germline ends came to 12 bases. The CDR3 extends over 15 amino acids. Per germline, CDR1 SGHDT and CDR2 YYEEEE. This chain's CDR3 is CASSSGRGTYNEQFF. DNA for the CDR3: TGTGCCAGCAGCTCTGGGCGGGGAACCTACAATGAGCAGTTCTTC.